This TCR beta chain was documented in a study of a mutant IDH1 vaccine in newly diagnosed glioma. The overall study: Once 4-6 weeks had passed after radiotherapy alone, vaccination started, or it started with temozolomide cycles. It was radiotherapy, temozolomide, or both that patients received previously, with most receiving both.

Study results and limitations: Patients mounted vaccine-induced immune responses in roughly 93% of cases.

As for this clone: Its cognate antigen is unknown.

Repertoires were generated with immunoSEQ multiplex PCR, while TCRdb's copy carries only in-frame clones and drops some. The sample contains some 57,000 clones, about three quarters of which appear only once. Specified time point: week 47, end of study. Topical imiquimod accompanied each vaccine dose, which consisted of 300 ug of mutant IDH1 20-mer peptide. The clonotype comes from a woman aged 40 to 55 with glioma. Some clones in this sample may be carry-over from other donors' samples. Here the sequenced sample was PBMCs, taken from a glioma patient whose treatment included an IDH1 peptide vaccine.

The CDR3 reads CASSSSGTANTGELFF. CDR3 nucleotide sequence: TGCGCCAGCAGCTCTTCCGGGACAGCAAACACCGGGGAGCTGTTTTTT. V is TRBV5-1 and J is TRBJ2-2, with 7 bases lining up with TRBD1. The germline V gene has CDR1 SGHRS and CDR2 YFSETQ. This CDR3 is 16 amino acids long. With V trimmed by 3 bases and J by 2 bases, 7 bases remained unmatched.